The present TCR beta chain was sequenced within a study of T cells in Graves' hyperthyroidism and ophthalmopathy. Study conclusions and caveats: The model anticipated ophthalmopathy a median around six months pre-onset. Among clonotypes expanded in thyroid above 0.001, most were also found in blood. Ophthalmopathy cases were set apart from stable hyperthyroidism by a 13 V-J model.

A word on this clonotype: The target antigen is unknown.

The diagnostic basis comprised clinical symptoms, serum thyroxine and TRAb, thyroid ultrasound and orbital computed tomography. TCR beta CDR3 regions were amplified from RNA. HTBI primers were used for first-round RT-PCR of the TCR CDR3. From the multiplex PCR reads, TCRdb called clonotypes with MiXCR, one entry per CDR3 protein. This sample has 600,000 to 700,000 distinct CDR3 sequences, with roughly 46% found just once. Trimming pared 5 bases from V and 1 base from J, leaving 17 bases between. Germline values: CDR1 SGHVS, CDR2 FQNEAQ. This CDR3 comprises 16 residues. This TCR was recovered from an adult man with Graves' disease, either hyperthyroidism or ophthalmopathy (not recorded which). The sequencing sample was made of peripheral blood or thyroid tissue (not recorded which). The genes are TRBV7-8 and TRBJ1-2; D ambiguous. The CDR3 loop reads CASSLLLNRDNYGYTF. DNA of the CDR3: TGTGCCAGCAGCCTGTTATTAAACAGAGATAACTATGGCTACACCTTC. Using reference TRBV7-8 and TRBJ1-2 for the parts outside the CDR3, the full variable domain is GAGVSQSPRYKVAKRGQDVALRCDPISGHVSLFWYQQALGQGPEFLTYFQNEAQLDKSGLPSDRFFAERPEGSVSTLKIQRTQQEDSAVYLCASSLLLNRDNYGYTFGSGTRLTVV.